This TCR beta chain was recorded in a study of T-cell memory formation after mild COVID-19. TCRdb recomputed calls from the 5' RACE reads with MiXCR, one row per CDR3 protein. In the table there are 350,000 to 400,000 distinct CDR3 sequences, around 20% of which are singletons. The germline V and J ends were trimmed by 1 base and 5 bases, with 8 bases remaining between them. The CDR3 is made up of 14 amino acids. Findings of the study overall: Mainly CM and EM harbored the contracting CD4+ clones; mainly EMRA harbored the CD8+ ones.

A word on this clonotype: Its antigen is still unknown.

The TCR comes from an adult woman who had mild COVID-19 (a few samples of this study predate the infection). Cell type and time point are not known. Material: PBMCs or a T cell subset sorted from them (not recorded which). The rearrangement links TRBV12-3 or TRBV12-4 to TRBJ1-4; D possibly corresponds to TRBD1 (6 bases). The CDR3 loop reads CASSLVTGNEKLFF. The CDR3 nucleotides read TGTGCCAGCAGTTTAGTCACAGGGAATGAAAAACTGTTTTTT.